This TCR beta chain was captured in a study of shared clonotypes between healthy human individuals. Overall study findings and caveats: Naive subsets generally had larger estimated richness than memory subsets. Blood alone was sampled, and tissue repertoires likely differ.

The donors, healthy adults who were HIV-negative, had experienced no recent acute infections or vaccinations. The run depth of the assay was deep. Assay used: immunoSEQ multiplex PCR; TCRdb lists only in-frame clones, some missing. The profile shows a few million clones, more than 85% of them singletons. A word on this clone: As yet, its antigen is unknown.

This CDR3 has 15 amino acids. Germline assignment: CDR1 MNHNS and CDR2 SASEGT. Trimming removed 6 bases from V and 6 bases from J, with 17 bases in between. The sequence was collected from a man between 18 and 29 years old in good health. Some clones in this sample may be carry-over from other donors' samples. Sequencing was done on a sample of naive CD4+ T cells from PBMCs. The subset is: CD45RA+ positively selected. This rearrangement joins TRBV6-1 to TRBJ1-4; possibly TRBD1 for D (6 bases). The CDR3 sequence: CASRQQGGRYEKLFF. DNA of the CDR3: TGTGCCAGCAGACAACAGGGCGGGCGGTATGAAAAACTGTTTTTT.